A single TCR beta chain is shown here with its context. Which antigen it targets is not known. No much larger clone is present one base from it, and per-base qualities are unavailable. The data belong to a study of relationships among human T cell subsets (dated by TCRdb to the early 2010s). Broadly, across the study: Eight distinct blood T cell populations were sequenced: pan T, CD8 cytotoxic, regulatory, Th1, Th2, naive plus transitional, activated and memory cells. Beyond this particular receptor, the publication reports: The bead-based sorting was unable to rule out the presence of a CD4+CD8+ double-positive population. Across the seven subsets, no statistically significant differences turned up in V, D and J usage, CDR3 length, or N-nucleotide additions. Over 55% of CD8+ cytotoxic sequences were found to belong to clones with over 100 reads, whereas few such clones were observed in the regulatory and Th2 subsets. The substantial sharing of CDR3s among Th1, Th2 and regulatory T cells was interpreted as suggesting that cell fate choices are stochastic.

The CD4+CD25-CD294- flow-through remaining after CD25, CD56 and CD294 bead selections was collected as Th1 cells. To isolate the T cell subsets, Miltenyi superparamagnetic beads coated with subset-specific monoclonal antibodies were used. All T cell populations were isolated from peripheral blood. Ficoll separation was used to obtain mononuclear cells from whole blood, after which anti-CD14 microbeads were used to deplete monocytes. The isolated cell populations were resuspended in RNAprotect reagent immediately. Relative to germline, V is 6 bases shorter and J is 8 bases shorter, with 10 bases between their ends. Inclusive of the bounding cysteine and phenylalanine, the CDR3 is 12 residues long. Only the CDR3 DNA is retained, 36 bases long and in frame from the first base. Taken from the germline V gene, the CDR1 and CDR2 loops are MDHEN and SYDVKM. Library preparation employed multiplex PCR. Sequencing was carried out with a 454 GS FLX. Semiquantitative ARM-PCR was used to amplify the TCR alpha and beta CDR3 regions from mRNA. ARM-PCR used tagged nested gene-specific primers, after which communal superprimers carried out exponential amplification. Before the second amplification round was performed on first-round PCR products, the nested primers were removed by exonuclease. The amplicons were sequenced on the 454 platform, which can rapidly sequence millions of DNA fragments without cloning bias. A read mappable to both V and J germline segments was defined as an effective read. The paper's data handling went like this. IRmap was used to assign reads to germline V, D and J segments, relying on pyromap, a Smith-Waterman modification adapted to 454 sequencing errors. D-beta assignments were filtered with cutoffs set at the 99th percentile of alignment scores obtained from simulated random sequences. CDR3 was defined as the amino acids between the conserved V-segment Y[YFLI]C motif and the J-segment [FW]GXGT motif. Repertoire diversity was estimated with a compound Poisson process model previously applied to large-scale EST data. A cross-contamination detection procedure was applied to argue against sample contamination as the source of shared CDR3s. TCRdb itself trimmed the public reads at Q25 with fastp, ran MiXCR and retained productive beta chains. Here each entry gathers all rows of one CDR3 protein and keeps the most common genes and DNA. TCRdb's processing, not the authors' own work, is the source of the V and J calls. In this sample the table shows about 12,000 distinct CDR3 sequences, roughly 68% of which occur a single time. 25% to 30% of the sample belongs to the ten largest clones.

The chain joins TRBV28 to TRBJ1-4; the D gene lacks a confident call. The sample consisted of CD4+ Th1 cells sorted from blood. In the paper's terms, the cell subset or site label means: CD4+CD25-CD294- T helper 1 cells. The sequence came from a man between 35 and 55 years old in good health. The DNA sequence follows: TGTGCCAGCAGCCAACAGCCCGAAAAACTGTTTTTT. This codes for CASSQQPEKLFF.